One sample yielded the 15 T cell receptor beta chains listed below, sequenced in a study of human T cells and chemical hapten exposure (dated by TCRdb to the early 2020s). The library came from RACE. The sequencer was a NextSeq 500. The public reads were reprocessed in TCRdb via fastp at Q25 and MiXCR, keeping in-frame beta chains. Every entry covers one CDR3 protein and lists the most common genes and DNA from its rows. This sample is represented by some 300,000 distinct CDR3 sequences; approximately 5.8% of them were singletons. The ten largest clones add up to about 7.7% of the sample. The intended sense of this specimen's time point label: pre-sensitization, week 0. The treatment or condition label, as the study defines it: therapeutic diphenylcyclopropenone sensitization with weekly scalp DPC. Sequenced material: whole blood, taken in connection with sensitization to the hapten diphenylcyclopropenone (DPC). The receptors were sampled from a woman between 18 and 29 years old with alopecia areata. Some clones in this sample may be carry-over from other donors' samples.

This clonotype came up many times. The gene calls are TRBV6-5 and TRBJ2-4; D is perhaps TRBD1 (5 bases). The V end lost 4 bases, the J end lost 1 base, and 11 bases lay between the germline ends. The CDR3 contains 15 residues. Germline loops: CDR1 MNHEY, CDR2 SVGAGI. The CDR3 DNA reads as TGTGCCAGCAGTTGGGGCCAGGGCGCCAAAAACATTCAGTACTTC. Amino acids: CASSWGQGAKNIQYF.

The chain has TRBV7-6 and TRBJ1-5, with a possible D match to TRBD1 (5 bases). The CDR3 spans 16 residues. The germline V gene encodes CDR1 SGHVS and CDR2 FNYEAQ. V was clipped by 5 bases and J by 0 bases, with 14 bases between them. CDR3 amino acids: CASSEQADNSNQPQHF. In DNA, the CDR3 is TGTGCCAGCAGCGAACAGGCAGATAATAGCAATCAGCCCCAGCATTTT.

This clonotype showed up just a few times. J is TRBJ1-2 and V is TRBV29-1; 7 nucleotides agree with TRBD1. Trimming at V came to 3 bases and at J to 3 bases, leaving 1 base not matched to a gene. Germline assignment: CDR1 SQVTM and CDR2 ANQGSEA. The CDR3 totals 12 residues. In DNA, the CDR3 is TGCAGCGTTGAGGGGACAGACTATGGCTACACCTTC. The encoded protein is CSVEGTDYGYTF.

This chain uses TRBV6-6 with TRBJ2-5, with TRBD2 identical over 9 bases. CDR3 length: 14 residues. V gave up 8 bases and J gave up 4 bases; unmatched junction bases: 8. The germline V gene encodes CDR1 MNHNY and CDR2 SVGAGI (reference sequence). The CDR3 spells CASRRGGVGETQYF. The CDR3 nucleotides are TGTGCCAGCCGCCGCGGGGGGGTAGGAGAGACCCAGTACTTC.

This clonotype appeared many times. V is TRBV7-3 and J is TRBJ2-2, with a possible D match to TRBD1 (5 bases). V gave up 0 bases and J gave up 5 bases, with 13 bases separating them. CDR1 SGHTA and CDR2 FQGTGA come from the germline V gene. This CDR3 contains 16 residues. The DNA of the CDR3 is TGTGCCAGCAGCTTAACGCGAAGGTCAGGGACCGGGGAGCTGTTTTTT. Its protein is CASSLTRRSGTGELFF.

Many counts were recorded for this clonotype. The chain's CDR3 is CASSLWGARYEQYF. In DNA, the CDR3 is TGTGCCAGCAGCTTGTGGGGGGCGCGGTACGAGCAGTACTTC. The chain recombines TRBV5-6 with TRBJ2-7; D tentatively reads TRBD1 or TRBD2 (6 bases each). CDR3 length: 14 residues. With 1 base removed from V and 4 bases from J, the gap between germline ends came to 12 bases. Germline V CDR1 and CDR2: SGHDT, YYEEEE. The entire variable domain, with the rest obtained from reference TRBV5-6 and TRBJ2-7, is as follows: DAGVTQSPTHLIKTRGQQVTLRCSPKSGHDTVSWYQQALGQGPQFIFQYYEEEERQRGNFPDRFSGHQFPNYSSELNVNALLLGDSALYLCASSLWGARYEQYFGPGTRLTVT.

This clonotype was seen only a few times. The V gene is TRBV3-1, the J gene TRBJ2-1, with D perhaps TRBD2 (6 bases). This CDR3 is 15 amino acids long. V lost 4 bases to trimming and J lost 4 bases, with 14 bases between them. The germline V gene has CDR1 LGHDT and CDR2 YNNKEL (reference sequence). CDR3 nucleotide sequence: TGTGCCAGCAGCCCCCGGGACGGAGGGTACAATGAGCAGTTCTTC. Translated: CASSPRDGGYNEQFF.

This clonotype has just a few counts. The chain links TRBV20-1 to TRBJ2-1; possibly TRBD2 for D (5 bases). This CDR3 contains 12 residues. Trimming pared 0 bases from V and 12 bases from J, leaving 12 bases between. The V gene's germline CDR1 is DFQATT and CDR2 SNEGSKA (reference sequence). CDR3 in amino acids: CSARDPGSGQFF. In DNA, the CDR3 is TGCAGTGCTAGAGACCCGGGGAGTGGGCAGTTCTTC.

This clonotype was picked up many times. The V call is TRBV6-5, the J call TRBJ2-2, with no clear D. The CDR3 consists of 12 residues. V was clipped by 7 bases and J by 2 bases, with 5 bases between them. The V gene's germline CDR1 is MNHEY and CDR2 SVGAGI. CDR3 amino acids: CASTENTGELFF. DNA for the CDR3: TGTGCCAGCACCGAAAACACCGGGGAGCTGTTTTTT.

Many counts were recorded for this clonotype. The genes are TRBV24-1 and TRBJ2-2; weak D call: TRBD1 (5 bases). This CDR3 contains 17 residues. Germline assignment: CDR1 KGHDR and CDR2 SFDVKD. The V end was cut by 6 bases, the J end by 5 bases, with 21 bases between. Written as DNA, the CDR3 is TGTGCCACCAGTTCCCTTTCTTCCCAGGGATTTACCGGGGAGCTGTTTTTT. Its translation: CATSSLSSQGFTGELFF.

This clonotype was seen a handful of times. The CDR3 DNA reads TGTGCCATCAGTGAGTCTATGGGGAACACTGAAGCTTTCTTT. This translates into CAISESMGNTEAFF. This chain links TRBV10-3 with TRBJ1-1; D call uncertain. Trimming stripped 0 bases from V and 1 base from J, with 6 bases between. The CDR3 has 14 amino acids. CDR1 and CDR2 from the germline V gene are ENHRY and SYGVKD.

This clonotype was seen ten or more times. V is TRBV7-9 and J is TRBJ2-7; TRBD1 agrees at 8 bases. CDR3 size: 13 residues. V lost 11 bases and J lost 7; bases outside the gene matches: 13. Germline V gene data show CDR1 as SEHNR and CDR2 as FQNEAQ (reference sequence). In DNA, the CDR3 is TGTGCCCTCTCGGACAGGGCCTATGGTGAGCAGTACTTC. Translating gives CALSDRAYGEQYF.

Of note for this clonotype: Since a much larger clone is just one base distant, this may be a read error. This chain links TRBV4-3 with TRBJ1-1; D remains unclear. Per germline, CDR1 LGHNA and CDR2 YSLEER. This CDR3 has 16 amino acids. The DNA for the CDR3 is TGCGCCAGCAGCCAAGATAGTATTATAGCGAACTCTGAAGCTTTCTTT. This sequence encodes CASSQDSIIANSEAFF.

As for this clonotype: This could be a read error, since a much larger clone is one nucleotide away. Since no conserved phenylalanine or tryptophan closes the CDR3, a read error is the likely cause. This chain connects TRBV11-2 to TRBJ2-5; D gene ambiguous. The V and J ends lost 1 base and 0 bases respectively, with 12 bases between them. The CDR3 consists of 16 residues. CDR1 is SGHAT, CDR2 FQNNGV, per germline. Written as DNA, the CDR3 is TGTGCCAGCAGCTTAGTAGAGCAGTTTTACCAAGAGACCCAGTACCTC. It specifies CASSLVEQFYQETQYL.

This clonotype was recorded many times. This chain links TRBV7-8 with TRBJ2-3; D is uncertain. CDR1 is SGHVS and CDR2 is FQNEAQ in the germline V gene. Trimming left V 2 bases short and J 2 bases short, with 2 bases between. CDR3 length equals 12 residues. The CDR3: CASSLYTDTQYF. In nucleotides, the CDR3 is TGTGCCAGCAGCTTATACACAGATACGCAGTATTTT.